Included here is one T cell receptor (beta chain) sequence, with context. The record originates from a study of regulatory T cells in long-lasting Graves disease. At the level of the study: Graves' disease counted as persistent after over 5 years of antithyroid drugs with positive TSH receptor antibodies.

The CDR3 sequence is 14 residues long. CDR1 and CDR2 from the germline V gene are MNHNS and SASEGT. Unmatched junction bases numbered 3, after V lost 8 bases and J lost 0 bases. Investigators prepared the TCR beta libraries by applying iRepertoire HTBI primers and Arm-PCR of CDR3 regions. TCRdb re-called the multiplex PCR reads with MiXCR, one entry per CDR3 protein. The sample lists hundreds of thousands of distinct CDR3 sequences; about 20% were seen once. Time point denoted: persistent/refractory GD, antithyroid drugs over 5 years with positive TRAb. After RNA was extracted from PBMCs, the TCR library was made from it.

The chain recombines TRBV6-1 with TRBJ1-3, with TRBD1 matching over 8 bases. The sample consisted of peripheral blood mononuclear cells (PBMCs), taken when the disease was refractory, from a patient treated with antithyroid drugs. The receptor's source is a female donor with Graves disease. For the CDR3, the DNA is TGTGCCAGCGACAGGGGTCTCTCTGGAAACACCATATATTTT. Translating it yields CASDRGLSGNTIYF.